Listed below are T cell receptor beta chains from one sample, sequenced in a study of vaccination and CD4 T cells after COVID-19. From the PCR reads, TCRdb called clonotypes with MiXCR, one entry per CDR3 protein. This repertoire shows about 13,000 distinct CDR3 sequences, 56% found once; its top ten account for over 9.5%. Their cognate antigens are unknown. The sample taken for sequencing was CD4+ T cells from blood, cultured in vitro. These receptors originate from a human donor who had recovered from COVID-19. CDR3s include the opening cysteine and the closing phenylalanine or tryptophan. Fields, in order: clone size, J gene, V gene, D gene, CDR3 protein, CDR3 DNA. D genes are given only for firm matches. Size values are once, few and many counts, or a class for expanded clones, and some rows have none.

abundance: NA
j_gene: TRBJ2-5
v_gene: TRBV3-1
d_gene: TRBD2
CDR3aa: CASSQFGRAGGAETQYF
CDR3nt: TGTGCCAGCAGCCAATTTGGCCGCGCGGGAGGGGCAGAGACCCAGTACTTC

abundance: NA
j_gene: TRBJ2-3
v_gene: TRBV7-3
d_gene: TRBD2
CDR3aa: CASSFGGGQGTDTQYF
CDR3nt: TGTGCCAGCAGCTTTGGCGGGGGGCAAGGCACAGATACGCAGTATTTT

abundance: NA
j_gene: TRBJ1-1
v_gene: TRBV2
d_gene: NA
CDR3aa: CASSVRSDTEAFF
CDR3nt: TGTGCCAGCAGTGTCAGATCGGACACTGAAGCTTTCTTT

abundance: NA
j_gene: TRBJ1-2
v_gene: TRBV7-9
d_gene: TRBD1
CDR3aa: CASSFEGAHYGYTF
CDR3nt: TGTGCCAGTAGCTTCGAGGGGGCTCACTATGGCTACACCTTC

abundance: NA
j_gene: TRBJ1-5
v_gene: TRBV19
d_gene: NA
CDR3aa: CASSSIMGQPQHF
CDR3nt: TGTGCCAGTAGTAGTATAATGGGCCAGCCCCAGCATTTT

abundance: NA
j_gene: TRBJ2-7
v_gene: TRBV7-8
d_gene: NA
CDR3aa: CASSLPMGGTQTGAAYEQYF
CDR3nt: TGTGCCAGCAGCTTACCGATGGGGGGAACTCAGACAGGCGCCGCCTACGAGCAGTACTTC

abundance: NA
j_gene: TRBJ2-4
v_gene: TRBV2
d_gene: NA
CDR3aa: CASSDQVAKNIQYF
CDR3nt: TGTGCCAGCAGTGATCAGGTTGCCAAAAACATTCAGTACTTC

abundance: once
j_gene: TRBJ2-1
v_gene: TRBV10-1
d_gene: TRBD2
CDR3aa: CASSEFGGSSYNEQFF
CDR3nt: TGCGCCAGCAGTGAGTTCGGCGGGAGCTCCTACAATGAGCAGTTCTTC

abundance: NA
j_gene: TRBJ2-1
v_gene: TRBV20-1
d_gene: TRBD1
CDR3aa: CSTGQGDEQFF
CDR3nt: TGCAGTACAGGACAGGGCGATGAGCAGTTCTTC

abundance: NA
j_gene: TRBJ1-1
v_gene: TRBV7-9
d_gene: TRBD1
CDR3aa: CASSIGGLNTEAFF
CDR3nt: TGTGCCAGCAGCATAGGGGGCCTGAACACTGAAGCTTTCTTT

abundance: once
j_gene: TRBJ2-1
v_gene: TRBV20-1
d_gene: NA
CDR3aa: CSATSSGIEQFF
CDR3nt: TGCAGCGCCACTAGCAGTGGGATTGAGCAGTTCTTC

abundance: few
j_gene: TRBJ2-3
v_gene: TRBV24-1
d_gene: NA
CDR3aa: CATSDILSSGGRDTQYF
CDR3nt: TGTGCCACCAGTGATATCCTCTCGAGTGGGGGACGAGATACGCAGTATTTT

abundance: NA
j_gene: TRBJ2-7
v_gene: TRBV20-1
d_gene: TRBD2
CDR3aa: CSARDFRAGDGEQYF
CDR3nt: TGCAGTGCTAGAGATTTTCGAGCGGGAGACGGCGAGCAGTACTTC

abundance: NA
j_gene: TRBJ1-6
v_gene: TRBV30
d_gene: NA
CDR3aa: CAWSAATHNSPLHF
CDR3nt: TGTGCCTGGAGTGCGGCAACCCATAATTCACCCCTCCACTTT

abundance: NA
j_gene: TRBJ2-7
v_gene: TRBV27
d_gene: NA
CDR3aa: CASGTYEQYF
CDR3nt: TGTGCCAGCGGAACCTACGAGCAGTACTTC

abundance: few
j_gene: TRBJ2-5
v_gene: TRBV5-5
d_gene: NA
CDR3aa: CASSRRSQDETQYF
CDR3nt: TGTGCCAGCAGCCGCCGATCCCAGGATGAGACCCAGTACTTC

abundance: NA
j_gene: TRBJ1-2
v_gene: TRBV7-2
d_gene: TRBD1
CDR3aa: CASSLTPDRAYGYTF
CDR3nt: TGTGCCAGCAGCTTAACACCCGACAGGGCCTATGGCTACACCTTC

abundance: NA
j_gene: TRBJ2-1
v_gene: TRBV2
d_gene: NA
CDR3aa: CASRKGNEQFF
CDR3nt: TGTGCCAGCAGAAAAGGCAATGAGCAGTTCTTC

abundance: NA
j_gene: TRBJ1-2
v_gene: TRBV9
d_gene: NA
CDR3aa: CASSARASIRDGYTF
CDR3nt: TGTGCCAGCAGCGCCCGGGCCTCGATTCGGGATGGCTACACCTTC

abundance: NA
j_gene: TRBJ2-5
v_gene: TRBV24-1
d_gene: TRBD2
CDR3aa: CATSDSGPSGGLAQYF
CDR3nt: TGTGCCACCAGTGATTCCGGCCCTAGCGGGGGCCTGGCCCAGTACTTC

abundance: NA
j_gene: TRBJ2-5
v_gene: TRBV7-9
d_gene: NA
CDR3aa: CASSPYIWETQYF
CDR3nt: TGTGCCAGCAGCCCCTACATATGGGAGACCCAGTACTTC

abundance: NA
j_gene: TRBJ2-7
v_gene: TRBV6-1
d_gene: NA
CDR3aa: CASSEVGTWSVWFSYEQYF
CDR3nt: TGTGCCAGCAGTGAAGTCGGGACATGGTCCGTATGGTTCTCCTACGAGCAGTACTTC

abundance: NA
j_gene: TRBJ1-6
v_gene: TRBV19
d_gene: NA
CDR3aa: CASQTVNSPLHF
CDR3nt: TGTGCCAGTCAGACAGTTAATTCACCCCTCCACTTT

abundance: NA
j_gene: TRBJ2-3
v_gene: TRBV27
d_gene: TRBD2
CDR3aa: CASTTLAGGTDTQYF
CDR3nt: TGTGCCAGCACCACACTAGCGGGTGGCACAGATACGCAGTATTTT

abundance: NA
j_gene: TRBJ2-7
v_gene: TRBV2
d_gene: TRBD1
CDR3aa: CASSRGQSEQYF
CDR3nt: TGTGCCAGCAGCCGGGGACAGAGTGAGCAGTACTTC

abundance: NA
j_gene: TRBJ1-5
v_gene: TRBV28
d_gene: NA
CDR3aa: CASRGDANQPQHF
CDR3nt: TGTGCCAGCAGAGGGGATGCTAATCAGCCCCAGCATTTT

abundance: few
j_gene: TRBJ2-1
v_gene: TRBV20-1
d_gene: NA
CDR3aa: CSAWEHTNEQFF
CDR3nt: TGCAGTGCTTGGGAACACACCAATGAGCAGTTCTTC

abundance: NA
j_gene: TRBJ2-7
v_gene: TRBV24-1
d_gene: NA
CDR3aa: CATSSHTAPYEQYF
CDR3nt: TGTGCCACCAGTAGCCATACGGCCCCGTACGAGCAGTACTTC

abundance: NA
j_gene: TRBJ2-1
v_gene: TRBV20-1
d_gene: TRBD2
CDR3aa: CSAQMGLADYNEQFF
CDR3nt: TGCAGTGCCCAGATGGGACTAGCGGATTACAATGAGCAGTTCTTC

abundance: once
j_gene: TRBJ2-7
v_gene: TRBV6-1
d_gene: NA
CDR3aa: CASSREQGGPYEQYF
CDR3nt: TGTGCCAGCAGCCGAGAACAGGGTGGGCCCTACGAGCAGTACTTC

abundance: NA
j_gene: TRBJ1-6
v_gene: TRBV10-3
d_gene: NA
CDR3aa: CAISESSYNSPLHF
CDR3nt: TGTGCCATCAGTGAGAGCTCCTATAATTCACCCCTCCACTTT

abundance: few
j_gene: TRBJ2-1
v_gene: TRBV6-1
d_gene: NA
CDR3aa: CASSEWGTSRSEQFF
CDR3nt: TGTGCCAGCAGTGAATGGGGTACTTCCCGATCTGAGCAGTTCTTC

abundance: few
j_gene: TRBJ1-1
v_gene: TRBV7-3
d_gene: NA
CDR3aa: CASSPGRAKNTEAFF
CDR3nt: TGTGCCAGCAGCCCTGGGCGGGCCAAGAACACTGAAGCTTTCTTT

abundance: NA
j_gene: TRBJ2-1
v_gene: TRBV10-3
d_gene: TRBD1
CDR3aa: CAARQGTDNEQFF
CDR3nt: TGTGCCGCCCGACAGGGGACCGACAATGAGCAGTTCTTC

abundance: NA
j_gene: TRBJ1-2
v_gene: TRBV28
d_gene: NA
CDR3aa: CASSLRFAGYTF
CDR3nt: TGTGCCAGCAGTTTAAGGTTCGCGGGCTACACCTTC

abundance: once
j_gene: TRBJ2-3
v_gene: TRBV9
d_gene: NA
CDR3aa: CASSVAGILTDTQYF
CDR3nt: TGTGCCAGCAGCGTAGCTGGTATCCTGACAGATACGCAGTATTTT

abundance: once
j_gene: TRBJ2-5
v_gene: TRBV11-2
d_gene: TRBD2
CDR3aa: CASTKGLAEGETQYF
CDR3nt: TGTGCCAGCACCAAGGGACTAGCGGAAGGCGAGACCCAGTACTTC

abundance: few
j_gene: TRBJ2-7
v_gene: TRBV20-1
d_gene: NA
CDR3aa: CSASYPDIGYEQYF
CDR3nt: TGCAGTGCTAGTTATCCGGACATTGGCTACGAGCAGTACTTC

abundance: NA
j_gene: TRBJ2-1
v_gene: TRBV20-1
d_gene: TRBD2
CDR3aa: CSARGLVWYNEQFF
CDR3nt: TGCAGTGCCAGAGGACTAGTTTGGTACAATGAGCAGTTCTTC

abundance: NA
j_gene: TRBJ2-2
v_gene: TRBV6-2/TRBV6-3
d_gene: TRBD2
CDR3aa: CASSPGDGTSGRAGELFF
CDR3nt: TGTGCCAGCAGCCCAGGCGACGGGACTAGCGGGAGGGCCGGGGAGCTGTTTTTT

abundance: few
j_gene: TRBJ1-5
v_gene: TRBV20-1
d_gene: TRBD1
CDR3aa: CSAKRGGGSQPQHF
CDR3nt: TGCAGTGCTAAAAGGGGAGGGGGCTCTCAGCCCCAGCATTTT

abundance: NA
j_gene: TRBJ2-3
v_gene: TRBV5-4
d_gene: NA
CDR3aa: CASSLDRHTDTQYF
CDR3nt: TGTGCCAGCAGCTTGGACAGACACACAGATACGCAGTATTTT

abundance: NA
j_gene: TRBJ1-1
v_gene: TRBV2
d_gene: NA
CDR3aa: CASTDSPIEAFF
CDR3nt: TGTGCCAGCACCGACAGTCCCATTGAAGCTTTCTTT

abundance: NA
j_gene: TRBJ1-1
v_gene: TRBV12-3/TRBV12-4
d_gene: NA
CDR3aa: CASSLFRRAEAFF
CDR3nt: TGTGCCAGCAGTTTATTTCGGCGCGCTGAAGCTTTCTTT

abundance: NA
j_gene: TRBJ1-6
v_gene: TRBV28
d_gene: NA
CDR3aa: CASSYGGLDYNSPLHF
CDR3nt: TGTGCCAGCAGTTACGGTGGCCTTGATTATAATTCACCCCTCCACTTT

abundance: NA
j_gene: TRBJ1-2
v_gene: TRBV20-1
d_gene: NA
CDR3aa: CSANTGPNGYTF
CDR3nt: TGCAGTGCTAATACAGGGCCCAATGGCTACACCTTC

abundance: NA
j_gene: TRBJ1-2
v_gene: TRBV19
d_gene: NA
CDR3aa: CASRGAFYGYTF
CDR3nt: TGTGCCAGTAGGGGGGCCTTCTATGGCTACACCTTC

abundance: few
j_gene: TRBJ2-1
v_gene: TRBV20-1
d_gene: NA
CDR3aa: CSARVNEQFF
CDR3nt: TGCAGTGCTAGAGTCAATGAGCAGTTCTTC

abundance: NA
j_gene: TRBJ2-5
v_gene: TRBV2
d_gene: NA
CDR3aa: CASGRSVGWETQYF
CDR3nt: TGTGCCAGCGGAAGGTCCGTTGGTTGGGAGACCCAGTACTTC

abundance: few
j_gene: TRBJ2-5
v_gene: TRBV7-9
d_gene: NA
CDR3aa: CASSYLRTRETQYF
CDR3nt: TGTGCCAGCAGCTACTTACGCACAAGAGAGACCCAGTACTTC

abundance: NA
j_gene: TRBJ2-7
v_gene: TRBV28
d_gene: NA
CDR3aa: CASTLGYEQYF
CDR3nt: TGTGCCAGCACTTTGGGTTACGAGCAGTACTTC

abundance: NA
j_gene: TRBJ1-5
v_gene: TRBV28
d_gene: NA
CDR3aa: CASSRTDGDRPQHF
CDR3nt: TGTGCCAGCAGCCGAACTGACGGAGACCGGCCCCAGCATTTT